This T cell receptor (beta chain) appears in the sequencing data of a study of PD-1 blockade in mismatch repair-deficient tumors. For the study at large: Patients had some twelve mismatch repair-deficient cancer types, all previously treated and progressing.

Worth noting for this clone: Its antigen is undetermined.

The length of the CDR3 is 15 residues. Germline loops: CDR1 LNHDA, CDR2 SQIVND (reference sequence). V gave up 7 bases and J gave up 3 bases, with 16 bases separating them. TCRdb keeps only in-frame clones here, not all; method: immunoSEQ multiplex PCR. The data hold some 120,000 clones, with roughly 86% observed a single time. Study observations and caveats: Tumor-resident clones, often undetectable pretreatment in blood, expanded then contracted after pembrolizumab.

Mismatch repair deficiency was confirmed in all patients, by PCR or immunohistochemistry. The TCR-sequenced patients were three responders to pembrolizumab. The chain is built from TRBV19 and TRBJ1-3; D is perhaps TRBD1 (6 bases). The receptor was isolated from an adult with mismatch repair-deficient cancer. Source: peripheral blood, taken 44 weeks after starting pembrolizumab. The CDR3 DNA follows: TGTGCCAGTATGAAGGGAGGACAGTTTGGAAACACCATATATTTT. This sequence encodes CASMKGGQFGNTIYF.